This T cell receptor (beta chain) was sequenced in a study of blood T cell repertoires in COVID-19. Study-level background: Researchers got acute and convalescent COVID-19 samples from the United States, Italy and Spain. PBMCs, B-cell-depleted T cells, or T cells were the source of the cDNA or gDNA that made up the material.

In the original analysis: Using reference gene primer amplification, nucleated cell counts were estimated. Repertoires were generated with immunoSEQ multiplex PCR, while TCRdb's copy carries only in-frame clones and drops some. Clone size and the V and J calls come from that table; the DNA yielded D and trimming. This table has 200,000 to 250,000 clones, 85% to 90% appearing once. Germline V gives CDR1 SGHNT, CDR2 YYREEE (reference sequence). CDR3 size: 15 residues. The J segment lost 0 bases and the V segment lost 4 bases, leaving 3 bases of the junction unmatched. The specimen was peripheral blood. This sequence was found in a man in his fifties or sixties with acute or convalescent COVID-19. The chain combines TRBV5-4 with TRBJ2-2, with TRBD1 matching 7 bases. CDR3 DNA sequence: TGTGCCAGCAGCCCGGGACAGTCGAACACCGGGGAGCTGTTTTTT. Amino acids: CASSPGQSNTGELFF.